These 16 T cell receptor beta chains were sequenced from one sample in a study of cytomegalovirus exposure and HLA in healthy donors. The PCR used 60 Vbeta and 13 Jbeta primers. Using immunoSEQ multiplex PCR, the repertoire was profiled, and TCRdb retains in-frame clones only, with some absent. Its listing shows roughly 76,000 clones. Sequencing input: PBMCs. The origin of the receptors is a female donor in good health and CMV-seropositive.

This chain connects TRBV4-3 to TRBJ2-1, with 9 bases aligning to TRBD2. The CDR3 is 15 amino acids. V shed 1 base and J 10 bases; nucleotides not matched to a gene: 8. Germline V gene data show CDR1 as LGHNA and CDR2 as YSLEER. DNA of the CDR3: TGCGCCAGCAGCCAAGGACTAGCGGTGATGATGGAGCAGTTCTTC. Translation: CASSQGLAVMMEQFF.

CDR3 sequence (DNA): TGTGCCAGCAGGAGGGACAGGGGTTTTTCTTACGAGCAGTACTTC. Amino acids: CASRRDRGFSYEQYF. The chain combines TRBV28 with TRBJ2-7; 10 nucleotides match TRBD1. This CDR3 comprises 15 residues. Trimming cost V 6 bases and J 4 bases; bases outside gene matches: 9. Germline assignment: CDR1 MDHEN and CDR2 SYDVKM.

The rearrangement joins TRBV30 to TRBJ1-5; a weak D match, TRBD1 (5 bases). There are 14 residues in the CDR3. V was clipped by 0 bases and J by 3 bases, with 9 bases between them. In germline, CDR1 is GTSNPN, CDR2 SVGIG (reference sequence). The CDR3 nucleotides are TGTGCCTGGAGTGTGGACAACCACAATCAGCCCCAGCATTTT. Translating gives CAWSVDNHNQPQHF.

The DNA for the CDR3 is TGTGCCAGTAGTTTGACAGCCCCGAACACTGAAGCTTTCTTT. Encoded protein: CASSLTAPNTEAFF. V gene TRBV19 combines with J gene TRBJ1-1; possible D gene TRBD1, 5 bases. Trimming stripped 5 bases from V and 1 base from J, with 11 bases between. Germline loops: CDR1 LNHDA, CDR2 SQIVND (reference sequence). CDR3 size: 14 residues.

The gene calls are TRBV11-2 and TRBJ2-4, with D tentatively TRBD2 (7 bases). The germline V gene has CDR1 SGHAT and CDR2 FQNNGV. V was clipped by 5 bases and J by 6 bases, with 20 bases between them. This CDR3 contains 16 residues. CDR3 residues: CASSPWGGQLLNIQYF. CDR3 nucleotides: TGTGCCAGCAGCCCGTGGGGGGGCCAACTACTAAACATTCAGTACTTC.

The rearrangement uses TRBV9 and TRBJ2-7; TRBD1 matches at 9 bases. V was clipped by 3 bases and J by 2 bases; unmatched bases: 9. The CDR3 is made up of 16 amino acids. Germline lookup yields CDR1 SGDLS and CDR2 YYNGEE. The CDR3 spells CASSEKVGQGPYEQYF. CDR3 bases: TGTGCCAGCAGCGAAAAAGTGGGACAGGGACCCTACGAGCAGTACTTC.

The chain employs TRBV4-3 and TRBJ2-7; 8 bases are shared with TRBD1. V trimming: 1 base; J trimming: 7 bases; junction bases outside the gene matches: 6. Germline V gene data show CDR1 as LGHNA and CDR2 as YSLEER. The length of the CDR3 is 14 residues. The CDR3: CASSQVDRAGEQYF. In DNA, the CDR3 is TGCGCCAGCAGCCAAGTGGACAGGGCAGGGGAGCAGTACTTC.

The chain uses TRBV28 and TRBJ1-5; 7 bases are shared with TRBD1. V gave up 6 bases and J gave up 6 bases; unmatched junction bases: 2. There are 12 residues in the CDR3. Per the germline V gene, CDR1 is MDHEN and CDR2 is SYDVKM. The CDR3 is CASRRGLQPQHF. In DNA form, the CDR3 reads TGTGCCAGCAGAAGGGGGCTTCAGCCCCAGCATTTT.

This chain joins TRBV9 and TRBJ1-1; the D is unclear. The V end lost 4 bases, the J end lost 4 bases, and 14 bases lay between the germline ends. CDR3 length equals 14 residues. Germline lookup yields CDR1 SGDLS and CDR2 YYNGEE. In DNA, the CDR3 is TGTGCCAGCAGCCCCGGCCCCGAGGGCACTGAAGCTTTCTTT. Its translation: CASSPGPEGTEAFF.

V is TRBV19 and J is TRBJ2-3; 10 bases agree with TRBD2. V dropped 5 bases and J dropped 4; count of bases not matched to a gene: 6. The CDR3 has 15 amino acids. CDR1 is LNHDA and CDR2 is SQIVND in the germline V gene (reference sequence). Written as DNA, the CDR3 is TGTGCCAGTAGTCGACTAGCGGGTTTCGCAGATACGCAGTATTTT. It encodes CASSRLAGFADTQYF.

V and J are TRBV28 and TRBJ2-7; tentatively, D is TRBD2 (7 bases). Germline V gene sequence: CDR1 MDHEN, CDR2 SYDVKM. The V and J ends lost 4 bases and 3 bases respectively, with 13 bases between them. The CDR3 consists of 14 residues. Here the CDR3 reads CASSSAGADYEQYF. CDR3 DNA sequence: TGTGCCAGCAGTTCGGCGGGGGCCGACTACGAGCAGTACTTC.

V usage is TRBV6-4 and J usage is TRBJ1-5; TRBD1 matches at 7 bases. CDR3 length: 13 amino acids. Unmatched junction bases numbered 3, after V lost 3 bases and J lost 7 bases. Germline V gene sequence: CDR1 MRHNA, CDR2 SNTAGT. The CDR3: CASSEGTAQPQHF. CDR3 coding DNA: TGTGCCAGCAGTGAAGGGACAGCCCAGCCCCAGCATTTT.

The chain employs TRBV30 and TRBJ2-7; D possibly corresponds to TRBD1 (6 bases). V lost 1 base and J lost 4, with 8 bases in between. Germline lookup yields CDR1 GTSNPN and CDR2 SVGIG (reference sequence). The CDR3 totals 12 residues. CDR3 loop: CAWSEGEYEQYF. DNA for the CDR3: TGTGCCTGGAGTGAGGGGGAGTACGAGCAGTACTTC. Combining the CDR3 with reference TRBV30 and TRBJ2-7 gives the whole variable domain SQTIHQWPATLVQPVGSPLSLECTVEGTSNPNLYWYRQAAGRGLQLLFYSVGIGQISSEVPQNLSASRPQDRQFILSSKKLLLSDSGFYLCAWSEGEYEQYFGPGTRLTVT.

The gene calls are TRBV4-3 and TRBJ1-2, with unresolved D. The germline CDR1 and CDR2 sequences are LGHNA and YSLEER. The V gene lost 0 bases and the J gene lost 5 bases, with 19 bases spanning the gap. The CDR3 runs 17 residues. CDR3 nucleotides: TGCGCCAGCAGCCAAGATCGGACTTCGGCGGATTTTTATGGCTACACCTTC. It is translated as CASSQDRTSADFYGYTF.

This chain joins TRBV6-5 and TRBJ1-5; no reliable D call. V was trimmed by 0 bases and J by 11 bases, leaving 11 bases between them. Germline V lookup: CDR1 MNHEY, CDR2 SVGAGI. This CDR3 spans 13 amino acids. The CDR3 DNA is TGTGCCAGCAGTTACTCGAGTTGGTCCGCCCAGCATTTT. As protein: CASSYSSWSAQHF.

The chain carries TRBV18 and TRBJ2-1, with 12 bases matching TRBD2. With 6 bases clipped from V and 5 bases from J, the junction kept 5 bases outside the gene matches. CDR1 is KGHSH, CDR2 LQKENI, per germline. There are 15 residues in the CDR3. CDR3 amino acids: CASSLGLAGNNEQFF. CDR3 bases: TGTGCCAGCTCTCTGGGACTAGCGGGTAACAATGAGCAGTTCTTC.